Reported below is one TCR beta chain. This sample is drawn from a study of shared clonotypes between healthy human individuals. Trimming took 1 base from V and 7 from J, leaving 16 bases between them. Germline CDR1 reads SEHNR; CDR2 reads FQNEAQ (reference sequence). CDR3 length equals 15 residues. Profiling relied on immunoSEQ multiplex PCR, and the TCRdb table lists in-frame clones only, not all of them. The table has some 2,000,000 clones, roughly 96% seen once. Sequencing was performed on naive CD4+ T cells sorted from blood. Stated subset: CD45RA+ positively selected. The source of this sequence is a man between 18 and 35 years old in good health. The chain combines TRBV7-9 with TRBJ1-2; D is possibly TRBD1 (5 bases). CDR3 in amino acids: CASSLEGREIGGYTF. The CDR3 coding sequence is TGTGCCAGCAGCTTAGAGGGCAGGGAGATCGGTGGCTACACCTTC.